This T cell receptor beta chain was observed in a study of T cell changes during pregnancy in multiple sclerosis. Sequenced by immunoSEQ multiplex PCR; TCRdb stores in-frame clones only, minus some. The repertoire holds around 92,000 clones, 90% to 95% seen once, with around 4.5% in the top ten. Trimming took off 6 bases at V and 1 base at J, with 16 bases between the two ends. The CDR3 has 16 amino acids. Germline V gene data show CDR1 as SGHDN and CDR2 as FVKESK. The V and J genes are TRBV14 and TRBJ2-1; no clear D. The source material was peripheral blood, sampled in the first trimester of pregnancy. The sequence derives from a female donor with multiple sclerosis, enrolled in a pregnancy study. CDR3 amino acids: CASSPPTLRSYNEQFF. CDR3 bases: TGTGCCAGCAGTCCCCCTACCCTTCGTTCCTACAATGAGCAGTTCTTC. Combining the CDR3 with reference TRBV14 and TRBJ2-1 gives the whole variable domain EAGVTQFPSHSVIEKGQTVTLRCDPISGHDNLYWYRRVMGKEIKFLLHFVKESKQDESGMPNNRFLAERTGGTYSTLKVQPAELEDSGVYFCASSPPTLRSYNEQFFGPGTRLTVL.